The TCR beta chain described here comes from a study of shared clonotypes between healthy human individuals. Study-wide results and caveats: A handful of donors had 5% to 6.5% of their naive CD4 clonotypes in common. The four-donor shared clonotypes exceeded non-shared clonotypes in generation probability, with non-shared ones scoring lower.

Produced via immunoSEQ multiplex PCR; TCRdb's table is partial and in-frame only. The sample has about 2.5 million clones; 85% to 95% are singletons. Both subsets, CD45RA+ naive and CD45RA-negative memory, were split from the CD4+ cells. This clone was seen once. Its antigen is not identified. Other DNA variants within this sample encode the same CDR3. The receptor was derived from a man younger than 35 in good health. Some clones in this sample may be carry-over from other donors' samples. The sample was naive CD4+ T cells from PBMCs. Subset in this sample: CD45RA+ positively selected.

The CDR3 DNA reads TGTGCCTGGAGTGTAGGACAGAACTATGGCTACACCTTC. Protein: CAWSVGQNYGYTF. The chain combines TRBV30 with TRBJ1-2, with D possibly TRBD1 on 6 matching bases. The CDR3 totals 13 residues. Germline CDR1 and CDR2: GTSNPN and SVGIG (reference sequence). V gave up 0 bases and J gave up 2 bases, with 7 bases separating them.